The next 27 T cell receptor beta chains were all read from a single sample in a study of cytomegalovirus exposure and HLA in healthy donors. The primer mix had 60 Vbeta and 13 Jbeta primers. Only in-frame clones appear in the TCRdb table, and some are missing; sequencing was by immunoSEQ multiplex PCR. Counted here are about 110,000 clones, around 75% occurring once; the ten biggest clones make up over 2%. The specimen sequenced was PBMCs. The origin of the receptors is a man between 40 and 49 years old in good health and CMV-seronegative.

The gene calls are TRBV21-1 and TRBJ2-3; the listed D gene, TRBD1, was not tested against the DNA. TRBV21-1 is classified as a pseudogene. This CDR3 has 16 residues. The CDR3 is CASITLRQAVTDTQYF. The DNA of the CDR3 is TGTGCCAGCATTACCCTTAGACAGGCGGTCACAGATACGCAGTATTTT.

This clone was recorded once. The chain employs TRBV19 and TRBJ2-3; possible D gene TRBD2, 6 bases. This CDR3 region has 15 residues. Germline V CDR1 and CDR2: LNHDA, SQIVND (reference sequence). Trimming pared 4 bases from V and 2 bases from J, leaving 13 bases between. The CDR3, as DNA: TGTGCCAGTAGTACCCTGGGACTTTTCACAGATACGCAGTATTTT. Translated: CASSTLGLFTDTQYF.

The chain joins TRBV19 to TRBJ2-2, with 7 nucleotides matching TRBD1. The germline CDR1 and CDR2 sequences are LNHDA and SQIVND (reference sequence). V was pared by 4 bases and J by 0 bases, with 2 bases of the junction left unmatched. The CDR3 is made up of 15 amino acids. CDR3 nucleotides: TGTGCCAGTAGTACCGGGACAGCGAACACCGGGGAGCTGTTTTTT. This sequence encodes CASSTGTANTGELFF.

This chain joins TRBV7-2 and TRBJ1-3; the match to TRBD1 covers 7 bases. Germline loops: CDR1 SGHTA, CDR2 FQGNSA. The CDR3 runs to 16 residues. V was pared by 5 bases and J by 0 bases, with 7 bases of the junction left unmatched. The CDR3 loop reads CASSPMTGFSGNTIYF. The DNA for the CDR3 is TGTGCCAGCAGCCCAATGACAGGGTTCTCTGGAAACACCATATATTTT.

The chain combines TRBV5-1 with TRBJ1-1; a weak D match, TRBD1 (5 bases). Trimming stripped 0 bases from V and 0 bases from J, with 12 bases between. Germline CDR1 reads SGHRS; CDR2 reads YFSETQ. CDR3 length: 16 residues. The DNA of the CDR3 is TGCGCCAGCAGCTTGGCCGGGGGAAGCATGAACACTGAAGCTTTCTTT. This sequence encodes CASSLAGGSMNTEAFF.

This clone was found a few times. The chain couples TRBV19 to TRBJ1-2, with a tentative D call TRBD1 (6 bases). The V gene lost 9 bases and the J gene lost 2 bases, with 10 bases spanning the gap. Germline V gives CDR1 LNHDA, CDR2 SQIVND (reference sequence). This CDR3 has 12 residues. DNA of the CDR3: TGTGCCAGCCAAACAGGGAACTATGGCTACACCTTC. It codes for CASQTGNYGYTF. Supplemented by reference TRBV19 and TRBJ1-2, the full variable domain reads DGGITQSPKYLFRKEGQNVTLSCEQNLNHDAMYWYRQDPGQGLRLIYYSQIVNDFQKGDIAEGYSVSREKKESFPLTVTSAQKNPTAFYLCASQTGNYGYTFGSGTRLTVV.

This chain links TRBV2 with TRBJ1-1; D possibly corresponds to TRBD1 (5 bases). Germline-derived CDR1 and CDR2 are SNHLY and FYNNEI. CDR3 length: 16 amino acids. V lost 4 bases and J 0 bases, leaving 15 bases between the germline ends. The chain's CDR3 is CASSAPAGMLNTEAFF. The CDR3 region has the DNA TGTGCCAGCAGTGCCCCGGCAGGGATGTTGAACACTGAAGCTTTCTTT.

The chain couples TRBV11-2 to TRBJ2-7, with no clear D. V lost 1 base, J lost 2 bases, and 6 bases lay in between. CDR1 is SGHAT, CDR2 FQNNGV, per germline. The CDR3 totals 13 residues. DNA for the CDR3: TGTGCCAGCAGCTTAGCTACCCCCTACGAGCAGTACTTC. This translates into CASSLATPYEQYF.

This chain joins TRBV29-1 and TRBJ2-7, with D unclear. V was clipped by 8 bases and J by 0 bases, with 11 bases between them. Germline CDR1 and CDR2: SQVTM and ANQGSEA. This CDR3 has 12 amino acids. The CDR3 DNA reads TGCAGCCCTAATCTTTCCTCCTACGAGCAGTACTTC. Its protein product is CSPNLSSYEQYF.

In nucleotides, the CDR3 is TGCGCCAGCAGCGAGGGGACAGGGGGGAGTTTGTATTCACCCCTCCACTTT. It translates to CASSEGTGGSLYSPLHF. The chain employs TRBV4-3 and TRBJ1-6; 11 bases fit TRBD1. V was pared by 5 bases and J by 8 bases, with 11 bases of the junction left unmatched. Germline V gene data show CDR1 as LGHNA and CDR2 as YSLEER. CDR3 size: 17 residues.

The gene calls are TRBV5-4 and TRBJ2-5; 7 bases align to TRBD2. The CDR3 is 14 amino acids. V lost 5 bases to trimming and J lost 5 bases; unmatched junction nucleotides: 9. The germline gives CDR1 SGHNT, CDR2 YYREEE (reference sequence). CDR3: CASRRELATETQYF. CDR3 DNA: TGTGCCAGCAGACGCGAACTAGCGACGGAGACCCAGTACTTC.

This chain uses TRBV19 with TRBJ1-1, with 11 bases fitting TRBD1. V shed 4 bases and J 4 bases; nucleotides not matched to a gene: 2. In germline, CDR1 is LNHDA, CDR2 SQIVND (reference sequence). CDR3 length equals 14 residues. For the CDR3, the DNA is TGTGCCAGTAGTACGGACAGGGGGCTCACTGAAGCTTTCTTT. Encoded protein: CASSTDRGLTEAFF.

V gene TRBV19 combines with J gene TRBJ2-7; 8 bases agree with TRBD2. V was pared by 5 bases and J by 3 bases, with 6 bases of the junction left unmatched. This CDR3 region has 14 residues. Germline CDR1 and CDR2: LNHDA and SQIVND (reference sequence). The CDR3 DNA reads TGTGCCAGTAGTTCGGGGGGGGGCCGCTACGAGCAGTACTTC. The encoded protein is CASSSGGGRYEQYF.

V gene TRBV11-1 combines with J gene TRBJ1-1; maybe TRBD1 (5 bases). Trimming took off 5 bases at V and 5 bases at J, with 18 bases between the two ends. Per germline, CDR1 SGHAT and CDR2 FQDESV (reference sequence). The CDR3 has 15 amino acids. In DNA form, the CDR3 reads TGTGCCAGCAGCATTACTCAGGGTTTTGAGACTGAAGCTTTCTTT. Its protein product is CASSITQGFETEAFF.

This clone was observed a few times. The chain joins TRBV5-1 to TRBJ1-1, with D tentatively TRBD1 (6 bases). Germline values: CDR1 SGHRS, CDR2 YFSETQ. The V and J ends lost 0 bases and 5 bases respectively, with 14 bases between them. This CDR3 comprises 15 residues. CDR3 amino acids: CASSLAGQGMTEAFF. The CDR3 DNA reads TGCGCCAGCAGCTTGGCCGGGCAGGGGATGACTGAAGCTTTCTTT.

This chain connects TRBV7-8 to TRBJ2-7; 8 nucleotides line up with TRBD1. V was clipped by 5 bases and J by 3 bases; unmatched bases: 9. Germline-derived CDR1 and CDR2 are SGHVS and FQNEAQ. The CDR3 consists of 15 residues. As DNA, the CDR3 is TGTGCCAGCAGCCCGAATCCCGGGACAGGCTACGAGCAGTACTTC. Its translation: CASSPNPGTGYEQYF.

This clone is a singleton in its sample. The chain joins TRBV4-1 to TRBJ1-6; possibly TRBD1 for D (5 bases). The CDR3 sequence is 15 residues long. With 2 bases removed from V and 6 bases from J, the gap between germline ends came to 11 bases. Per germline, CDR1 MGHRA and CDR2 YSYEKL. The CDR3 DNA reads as TGCGCCAGCAGCCAATTACAGGCGACTAATTCACCCCTCCACTTT. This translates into CASSQLQATNSPLHF.

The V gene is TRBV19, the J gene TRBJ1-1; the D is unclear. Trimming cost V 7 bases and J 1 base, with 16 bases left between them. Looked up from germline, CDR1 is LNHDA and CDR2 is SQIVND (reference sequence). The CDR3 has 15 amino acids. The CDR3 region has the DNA TGTGCCAGTACCCTTCCGGCACAGACGAACACTGAAGCTTTCTTT. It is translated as CASTLPAQTNTEAFF. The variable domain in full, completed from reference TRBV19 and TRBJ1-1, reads DGGITQSPKYLFRKEGQNVTLSCEQNLNHDAMYWYRQDPGQGLRLIYYSQIVNDFQKGDIAEGYSVSREKKESFPLTVTSAQKNPTAFYLCASTLPAQTNTEAFFGQGTRLTVV.

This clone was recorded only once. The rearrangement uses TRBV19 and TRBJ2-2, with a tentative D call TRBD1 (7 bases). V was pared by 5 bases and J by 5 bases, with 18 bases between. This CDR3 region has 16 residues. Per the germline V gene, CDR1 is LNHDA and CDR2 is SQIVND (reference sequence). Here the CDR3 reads CASSPQGGTLTGELFF. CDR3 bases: TGTGCCAGTAGTCCGCAGGGGGGTACGCTAACCGGGGAGCTGTTTTTT.

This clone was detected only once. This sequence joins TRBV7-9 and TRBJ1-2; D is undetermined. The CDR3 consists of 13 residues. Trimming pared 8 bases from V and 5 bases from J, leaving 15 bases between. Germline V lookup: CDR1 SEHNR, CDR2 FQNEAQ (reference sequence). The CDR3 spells CASGGEGGYGYTF. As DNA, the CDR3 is TGTGCCAGCGGCGGAGAGGGAGGGTATGGCTACACCTTC.

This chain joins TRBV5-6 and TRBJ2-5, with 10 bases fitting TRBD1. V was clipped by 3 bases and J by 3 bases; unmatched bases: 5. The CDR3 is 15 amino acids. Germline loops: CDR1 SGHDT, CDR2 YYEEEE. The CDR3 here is CASSSGTGVEETQYF. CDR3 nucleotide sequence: TGTGCCAGCAGCTCCGGGACAGGGGTGGAAGAGACCCAGTACTTC.

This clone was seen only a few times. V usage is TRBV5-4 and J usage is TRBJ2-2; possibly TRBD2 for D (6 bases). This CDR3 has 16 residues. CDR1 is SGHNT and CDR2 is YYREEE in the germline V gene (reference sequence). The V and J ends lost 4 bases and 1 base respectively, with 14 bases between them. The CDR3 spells CASSLYPGRNTGELFF. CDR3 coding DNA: TGTGCCAGCAGCCTCTACCCCGGGAGGAACACCGGGGAGCTGTTTTTT.

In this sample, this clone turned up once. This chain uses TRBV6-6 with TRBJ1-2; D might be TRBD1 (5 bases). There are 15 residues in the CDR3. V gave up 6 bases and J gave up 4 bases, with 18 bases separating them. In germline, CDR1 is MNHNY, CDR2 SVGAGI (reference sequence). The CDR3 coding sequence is TGTGCCAGCAGCCCTCACCCGACAGAGTTCTATGGCTACACCTTC. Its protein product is CASSPHPTEFYGYTF.

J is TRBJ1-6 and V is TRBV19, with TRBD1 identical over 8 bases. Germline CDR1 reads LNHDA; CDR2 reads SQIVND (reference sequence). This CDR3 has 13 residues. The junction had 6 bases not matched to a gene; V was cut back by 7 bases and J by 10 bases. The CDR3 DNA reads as TGTGCCAGTAACCCGACAGGGGCCTCACCCCTCCACTTT. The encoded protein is CASNPTGASPLHF.

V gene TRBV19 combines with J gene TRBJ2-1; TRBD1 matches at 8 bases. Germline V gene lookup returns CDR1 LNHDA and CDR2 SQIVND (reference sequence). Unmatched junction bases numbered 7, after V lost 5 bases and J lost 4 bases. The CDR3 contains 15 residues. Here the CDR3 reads CASSELRDRYNEQFF. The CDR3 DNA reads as TGTGCCAGTAGTGAACTCCGGGACAGGTACAATGAGCAGTTCTTC.

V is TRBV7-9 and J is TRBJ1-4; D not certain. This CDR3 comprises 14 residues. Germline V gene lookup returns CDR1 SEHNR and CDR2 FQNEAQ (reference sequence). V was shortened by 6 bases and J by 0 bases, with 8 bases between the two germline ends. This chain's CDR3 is CASSSDATNEKLFF. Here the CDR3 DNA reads TGTGCCAGCAGTTCAGATGCAACTAATGAAAAACTGTTTTTT.

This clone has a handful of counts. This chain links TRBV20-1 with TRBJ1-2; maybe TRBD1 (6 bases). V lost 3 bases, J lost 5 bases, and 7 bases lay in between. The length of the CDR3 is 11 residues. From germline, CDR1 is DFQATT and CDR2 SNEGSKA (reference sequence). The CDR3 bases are TGCAGTGCTAGGCAGGGGTATGGCTACACCTTC. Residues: CSARQGYGYTF.